This TCR beta chain was found in a study of long-term antiretroviral therapy in people with HIV. An immunoSEQ assay, version v3.0, was performed at survey level. Generated by immunoSEQ multiplex PCR, the TCRdb table keeps only in-frame clones and is missing some. The sample holds around 20,000 clones; around 78% are singletons and the top ten take 7% to 8.5%. Germline values: CDR1 SQVTM, CDR2 ANQGSEA. This CDR3 is 15 amino acids long. The trim removed 4 bases at V and 2 bases at J, leaving 5 bases unmatched. Findings of the study overall: Controls showed broader CDR3 length ranges than did the HIV repertoires.

On this clone: Its matching antigen is unknown.

Here the sequenced sample was unsorted PBMCs, taken at the start of antiretroviral therapy, before treatment. The gene calls are TRBV29-1 and TRBJ2-3; 11 bases agree with TRBD2. This clonotype was obtained from a woman in her thirties or forties with HIV. The CDR3 reads CSVGTSGGNTDTQYF. CDR3 nucleotide sequence: TGCAGCGTTGGTACTAGCGGGGGCAACACAGATACGCAGTATTTT.